Below are 8 T cell receptor beta chains sequenced from a single sample in a study of shared clonotypes between healthy human individuals. The data were produced by immunoSEQ multiplex PCR, yet TCRdb's version contains in-frame clones alone and is incomplete. The sample gives some 1,900,000 clones, over 85% of which show up once; around 1.2% is in the top ten. Naive CD8 populations comprised CD45RO-negative cells positively selected for CCR7, excluding terminally differentiated effector memory CD45RA+ cells. Source material: naive CD8+ T cells sorted from blood. The receptors were sampled from a man aged 18-30 years in good health.

The CDR3 bases are TGCGCCAGCGCCCCCCAGGGGGCGTCTAACTATGGCTACACCTTC. Translating gives CASAPQGASNYGYTF. This chain uses TRBV4-1 with TRBJ1-2; TRBD1 aligns across 8 bases. The V gene end was trimmed by 8 bases and the J gene end by 0 bases; junction bases not matched to a gene: 8. This CDR3 comprises 15 residues. Germline V gene sequence: CDR1 MGHRA, CDR2 YSYEKL.

The genes are TRBV4-1 and TRBJ2-4; D is unresolved. This CDR3 comprises 15 residues. Germline values: CDR1 MGHRA, CDR2 YSYEKL. V was cut by 2 bases and J by 0 bases, with 8 bases left in between. The CDR3 protein is CASSQILLAKNIQYF. The CDR3, as DNA: TGCGCCAGCAGCCAAATACTTTTAGCCAAAAACATTCAGTACTTC.

About this clone itself: Other DNA sequences from this sample encode an identical CDR3 as well. The V gene is TRBV9, the J gene TRBJ1-2; D uncertain. This CDR3 has 14 amino acids. Germline V gene data show CDR1 as SGDLS and CDR2 as YYNGEE. Trimming took off 0 bases at V and 4 bases at J, with 10 bases between the two ends. CDR3 in amino acids: CASSVDEGGYGYTF. The CDR3 region has the DNA TGTGCCAGCAGCGTAGACGAGGGTGGCTATGGCTACACCTTC.

The chain is built from TRBV19 and TRBJ2-1; 10 bases are shared with TRBD2. Germline CDR1 is LNHDA and CDR2 is SQIVND (reference sequence). The CDR3 length is 19 residues. V lost 3 bases and J lost 3; bases outside the gene matches: 14. The DNA for the CDR3 is TGTGCCAGTAGTATCCTCGCGTTGGGGCTAGCGGGAGACTACAATGAGCAGTTCTTC. This sequence encodes CASSILALGLAGDYNEQFF.

The gene calls are TRBV4-3 and TRBJ2-2; TRBD1 matches at 11 bases. The CDR3 spans 17 residues. Germline CDR1 LGHNA, CDR2 YSLEER. J gave up 4 bases and V 4 bases, and 8 bases lay outside the gene matches. CDR3 sequence: CASSPDRGQWGTGELFF. The CDR3 DNA is TGCGCCAGCAGCCCGGACAGGGGGCAATGGGGCACCGGGGAGCTGTTTTTT.

The rearrangement uses TRBV7-8 and TRBJ2-7, with D unclear. V was cut by 5 bases and J by 2 bases, with 13 bases left in between. Germline CDR1 reads SGHVS; CDR2 reads FQNEAQ. The CDR3 spans 14 residues. The CDR3 loop is CASSPDPSAYEQYF. The CDR3 DNA is TGTGCCAGCAGCCCTGACCCCAGCGCCTACGAGCAGTACTTC.

The rearrangement links TRBV19 to TRBJ2-3; no clear D. This CDR3 comprises 13 residues. Trimming shortened V by 1 base and J by 2 bases, and 4 bases separated the two germline ends. Germline CDR1 LNHDA, CDR2 SQIVND (reference sequence). CDR3 amino acids: CASSIANTDTQYF. CDR3 sequence (DNA): TGTGCCAGTAGTATAGCCAACACAGATACGCAGTATTTT. The complete variable domain, with remaining parts taken from reference TRBV19 and TRBJ2-3, reads DGGITQSPKYLFRKEGQNVTLSCEQNLNHDAMYWYRQDPGQGLRLIYYSQIVNDFQKGDIAEGYSVSREKKESFPLTVTSAQKNPTAFYLCASSIANTDTQYFGPGTRLTVL.

With regard to this clone: This specimen includes other DNA sequences encoding the same CDR3. The V and J genes are TRBV5-6 and TRBJ2-7; D might be TRBD2 (6 bases). V shed 3 bases and J shed 2 bases, with 12 bases lying between them. The CDR3 runs 14 residues. Germline V gene lookup returns CDR1 SGHDT and CDR2 YYEEEE. Here the CDR3 reads CASSSGTGAYEQYF. The CDR3 DNA is TGTGCCAGCAGCTCCGGGACGGGAGCCTACGAGCAGTACTTC.